This T cell receptor (beta chain) was found in a study of blood T cell repertoires in COVID-19. Background on the study: COVID-19 samples, acute and convalescent, were from the United States, Italy and Spain. T cells, B-cell-depleted T cells, or PBMCs supplied cDNA or gDNA.

Per the original data handling: Estimation of nucleated cell counts was performed using reference gene primer amplification. TCRdb's copy holds only in-frame clones and misses some; the assay was immunoSEQ multiplex PCR. V, J and clone size are those of that table, while D and trimming were read from the DNA. The profile covers roughly 250,000 clones, with about nine tenths appearing a single time and nearly 6.5% taken by the ten largest. Participants reported their clinical history, and cohort assignment relied on those reports. The germline CDR1 and CDR2 sequences are SNHLY and FYNNEI. V gave up 3 bases and J gave up 0 bases; unmatched junction bases: 18. This CDR3 spans 22 amino acids.

The V and J genes are TRBV2 and TRBJ2-7, with TRBD2 identical over 15 bases. Sequencing was carried out using PBMCs or T cells enriched from blood (not recorded which). The origin of this receptor is a woman aged 25 to 45 with acute COVID-19. CDR3: CASSDDPGLAGGHVRRSYEQYF. The CDR3, as DNA: TGTGCCAGCAGTGATGACCCGGGACTAGCGGGGGGCCACGTCAGACGCTCCTACGAGCAGTACTTC. The full variable domain, its missing parts supplied by reference TRBV2 and TRBJ2-7, is EPEVTQTPSHQVTQMGQEVILRCVPISNHLYFYWYRQILGQKVEFLVSFYNNEISEKSEIFDDQFSVERPDGSNFTLKIRSTKLEDSAMYFCASSDDPGLAGGHVRRSYEQYFGPGTRLTVT.